A single TCR beta chain is shown here with its context. The sample belongs to a study of shared clonotypes between healthy human individuals. TCRdb's table, derived via immunoSEQ multiplex PCR, lists solely in-frame clones and lacks some. This repertoire shows 600,000 to 750,000 clones, roughly 70% found once; its top ten account for 1.8%. Looked up from germline, CDR1 is MNHEY and CDR2 is SMNVEV (reference sequence). The CDR3 totals 20 residues. The ends lost 8 bases at V and 2 bases at J; junction bases unmatched: 22. The chain has TRBV27 and TRBJ2-2; 8 positions match TRBD1. Sequenced input: memory CD4+ T cells sorted from blood. Subset denoted: CD45RA-negative fraction. The origin of this receptor is a woman aged 25 to 39 in good health. CDR3 bases: TGTGCCAGCGGCCTCAACAGGGGGTCGATGGTATACAGAAACACCGGGGAGCTGTTTTTT. It is translated as CASGLNRGSMVYRNTGELFF.